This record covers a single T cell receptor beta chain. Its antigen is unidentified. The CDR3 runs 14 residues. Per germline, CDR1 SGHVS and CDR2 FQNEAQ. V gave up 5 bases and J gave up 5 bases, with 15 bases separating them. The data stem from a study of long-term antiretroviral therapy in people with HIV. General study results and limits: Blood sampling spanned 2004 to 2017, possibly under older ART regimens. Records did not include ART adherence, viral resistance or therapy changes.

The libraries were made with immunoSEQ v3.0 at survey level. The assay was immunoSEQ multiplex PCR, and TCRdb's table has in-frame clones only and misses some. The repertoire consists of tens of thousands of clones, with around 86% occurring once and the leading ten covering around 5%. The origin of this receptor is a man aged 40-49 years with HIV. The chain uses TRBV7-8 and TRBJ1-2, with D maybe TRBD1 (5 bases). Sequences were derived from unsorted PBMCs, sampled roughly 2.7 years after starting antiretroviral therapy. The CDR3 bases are TGTGCCAGCAGCCACGGAATAGAGGGGTATGGCTACACCTTC. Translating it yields CASSHGIEGYGYTF.